A single sample is the source of the 24 T cell receptor beta chains below, sequenced in a study of graft-versus-host responses after intestinal transplantation. The data were produced by immunoSEQ multiplex PCR, yet TCRdb's version contains in-frame clones alone and is incomplete. The data contain about 120,000 clones, approximately 95% of them singletons. Antigens of these TCRs are unknown. Source: unstimulated CD8+ T cells sorted from spleen or lymph node cells, taken before intestinal transplant. These receptor sequences come from a human donor who received an intestinal transplant.

The chain joins TRBV7-3 to TRBJ2-5; D ambiguous. CDR1 is SGHTA and CDR2 is FQGTGA in the germline V gene. V was cut by 0 bases and J by 5 bases, with 19 bases left in between. The CDR3 runs to 17 residues. CDR3 DNA sequence: TGTGCCAGCAGCTTAACGAGAAGGGTACCCTTCGGGGAGACCCAGTACTTC. Protein product: CASSLTRRVPFGETQYF. Based on the CDR3 plus reference TRBV7-3 and TRBJ2-5, the full variable domain is GAGVSQTPSNKVTEKGKYVELRCDPISGHTALYWYRQSLGQGPEFLIYFQGTGAADDSGLPNDRFFAVRPEGSVSTLKIQRTERGDSAVYLCASSLTRRVPFGETQYFGPGTRLLVL.

This rearrangement joins TRBV9 to TRBJ1-2; TRBD1 agrees at 9 bases. V shed 0 bases and J 3 bases; nucleotides not matched to a gene: 15. There are 19 residues in the CDR3. The germline V gene has CDR1 SGDLS and CDR2 YYNGEE. Written as DNA, the CDR3 is TGTGCCAGCAGCGTAGATATTAGGGACAGGGAAGGAGGGGACTATGGCTACACCTTC. Amino acid sequence: CASSVDIRDREGGDYGYTF.

CDR3 region: CAWDGGRTTEQFF. The DNA of the CDR3 is TGTGCCTGGGACGGCGGGAGGACTACGGAGCAGTTCTTC. This chain uses TRBV30 with TRBJ2-1, with TRBD2 matching 8 bases. This CDR3 region has 13 residues. From germline, CDR1 is GTSNPN and CDR2 SVGIG (reference sequence). The trim removed 5 bases at V and 10 bases at J, leaving 10 bases unmatched.

The chain is built from TRBV27 and TRBJ2-1; D unclear. Germline V gene data show CDR1 as MNHEY and CDR2 as SMNVEV (reference sequence). CDR3 length: 16 residues. The germline V and J ends were trimmed by 5 bases and 2 bases, with 16 bases remaining between them. In DNA, the CDR3 is TGTGCCAGCAGTCCTCAGGTAGCAGGAACCTACAATGAGCAGTTCTTC. Its protein product is CASSPQVAGTYNEQFF.

This clone showed up just once. V is TRBV7-9 and J is TRBJ2-7; the match to TRBD1 covers 7 bases. The V and J ends lost 5 bases and 3 bases, in that order; junction bases with no gene match: 4. The germline V gene encodes CDR1 SEHNR and CDR2 FQNEAQ (reference sequence). The CDR3 spans 13 residues. The CDR3 DNA is TGTGCCAGCAGCCCTTGGGACAGCTACGAGCAGTACTTC. It encodes CASSPWDSYEQYF.

The chain employs TRBV15 and TRBJ2-1, with 7 bases aligning to TRBD2. This CDR3 comprises 16 residues. Germline CDR1 LNHNV, CDR2 YYDKDF (reference sequence). After removal of 0 bases from V and 2 bases from J, the junction contained 4 bases not matched to a gene. CDR3 sequence (DNA): TGTGCCACCAGCAGAGATGGGGGGGAACCCTACAATGAGCAGTTCTTC. This gives the protein CATSRDGGEPYNEQFF.

The chain is built from TRBV4-1 and TRBJ1-5; no clear D gene. With 2 bases removed from V and 9 bases from J, the gap between germline ends came to 11 bases. CDR1 is MGHRA and CDR2 is YSYEKL in the germline V gene. The CDR3 runs 13 residues. CDR3 coding DNA: TGCGCCAGCAGCCAACTCACGGGGTGGCCCCAGCATTTT. It codes for CASSQLTGWPQHF.

The chain links TRBV27 to TRBJ1-5, with D perhaps matching TRBD1 (6 bases). The length of the CDR3 is 16 residues. Germline CDR1 and CDR2: MNHEY and SMNVEV (reference sequence). The V end lost 6 bases, the J end lost 2 bases, and 17 bases lay between the germline ends. The CDR3 DNA is TGTGCCAGCAGCCTAACCGGGACATTCGGCAATCAGCCCCAGCATTTT. Translating gives CASSLTGTFGNQPQHF.

The genes are TRBV7-8 and TRBJ1-1; possibly TRBD1 for D (6 bases). The V gene's germline CDR1 is SGHVS and CDR2 FQNEAQ. V was shortened by 3 bases and J by 0 bases, with 11 bases between the two germline ends. The CDR3 contains 15 residues. This CDR3 is CASSFGRGLNTEAFF. CDR3 nucleotides: TGTGCCAGCAGCTTTGGGAGGGGGTTGAACACTGAAGCTTTCTTT.

The chain employs TRBV11-2 and TRBJ1-2; the D gene is possibly TRBD1 (6 bases). Trimming removed 7 bases from V and 6 bases from J, with 15 bases in between. The germline gives CDR1 SGHAT, CDR2 FQNNGV. The CDR3 has 13 amino acids. CDR3 in amino acids: CASNGLRGNGYTF. The CDR3 nucleotides read TGTGCCAGCAACGGCCTAAGGGGGAATGGCTACACCTTC.

The CDR3: CASSVTGDRSSYEQYF. CDR3 sequence (DNA): TGTGCCAGCAGTGTCACAGGGGACAGGTCATCCTACGAGCAGTACTTC. J is TRBJ2-7 and V is TRBV7-2; TRBD1 aligns across 8 bases. This CDR3 contains 16 residues. The V segment lost 6 bases and the J segment 1 base; nucleotides outside the gene matches: 11. Germline V gene lookup returns CDR1 SGHTA and CDR2 FQGNSA.

This rearrangement joins TRBV7-9 to TRBJ1-1; 8 bases align to TRBD1. The J segment lost 1 base and the V segment lost 6 bases, leaving 7 bases of the junction unmatched. Germline loops: CDR1 SEHNR, CDR2 FQNEAQ (reference sequence). This CDR3 is built from 15 residues. For the CDR3, the DNA is TGTGCCAGCAGAGACAGAACAGGGGGGAACACTGAAGCTTTCTTT. Translation gives CASRDRTGGNTEAFF.

This chain joins TRBV5-6 and TRBJ2-7; 12 bases line up with TRBD2. This CDR3 is built from 14 residues. V shed 7 bases, J shed 4 bases, and the junction held 6 bases outside the gene matches. CDR1 SGHDT and CDR2 YYEEEE come from the germline V gene. This chain's CDR3 is CASGGLAGTYEQYF. CDR3 nucleotide sequence: TGTGCCAGCGGCGGACTAGCGGGGACTTACGAGCAGTACTTC.

The chain employs TRBV11-1 and TRBJ2-7; a possible D gene is TRBD1 (5 bases). The CDR3 runs to 15 residues. The germline gives CDR1 SGHAT, CDR2 FQDESV (reference sequence). V was trimmed by 0 bases and J by 6 bases, leaving 15 bases between them. The CDR3 protein is CASSLAGVFMSEQYF. The CDR3 DNA reads TGTGCCAGCAGCTTAGCAGGGGTTTTTATGAGCGAGCAGTACTTC.

The chain has TRBV20-1 and TRBJ1-1; TRBD1 is a possible D gene (6 bases). CDR3 length: 10 amino acids. Per germline, CDR1 DFQATT and CDR2 SNEGSKA (reference sequence). V lost 0 bases and J lost 11, with 7 bases in between. The CDR3 loop is CSAREDRAFF. DNA for the CDR3: TGCAGTGCTAGAGAAGACAGGGCTTTCTTT.

V and J are TRBV19 and TRBJ2-1, with 11 bases matching TRBD2. With 1 base clipped from V and 6 bases from J, the junction kept 2 bases outside the gene matches. The germline V gene encodes CDR1 LNHDA and CDR2 SQIVND (reference sequence). This CDR3 contains 15 residues. The CDR3 loop reads CASSIGLAGSNEQFF. As DNA, the CDR3 is TGTGCCAGTAGTATAGGACTAGCGGGAAGCAATGAGCAGTTCTTC. Drawing the rest from reference TRBV19 and TRBJ2-1, the complete variable domain is DGGITQSPKYLFRKEGQNVTLSCEQNLNHDAMYWYRQDPGQGLRLIYYSQIVNDFQKGDIAEGYSVSREKKESFPLTVTSAQKNPTAFYLCASSIGLAGSNEQFFGPGTRLTVL.

The rearrangement uses TRBV12-5 and TRBJ2-1, with unresolved D. The CDR3 spans 13 residues. Germline loops: CDR1 LGHNT, CDR2 FRNRAP. Trimming removed 0 bases from V and 3 bases from J, with 3 bases in between. The CDR3 loop reads CASGLVDYNEQFF. As DNA, the CDR3 is TGTGCTAGTGGTTTGGTAGACTACAATGAGCAGTTCTTC.

This chain connects TRBV7-6 to TRBJ2-7, with TRBD1 matching 9 bases. V lost 0 bases to trimming and J lost 3 bases; unmatched junction nucleotides: 0. The CDR3 length is 14 residues. Looked up from germline, CDR1 is SGHVS and CDR2 is FNYEAQ. CDR3 sequence: CASSLAGQGYEQYF. The CDR3 nucleotides read TGTGCCAGCAGCTTAGCGGGACAGGGCTACGAGCAGTACTTC.

The gene calls are TRBV6-6 and TRBJ2-1; D uncertain. Germline CDR1 reads MNHNY; CDR2 reads SVGAGI (reference sequence). CDR3 size: 16 residues. V lost 0 bases, J lost 10 bases, and 19 bases lay in between. In DNA form, the CDR3 reads TGTGCCAGCAGTTACTCAAGTGCTACCTATACAAGGGAGCAGTTCTTC. This sequence encodes CASSYSSATYTREQFF.

V gene TRBV25-1 combines with J gene TRBJ2-5; D unclear. Trimming stripped 1 base from V and 4 bases from J, with 1 base between. Germline V lookup: CDR1 MGHDK, CDR2 SYGVNS. The CDR3 runs 11 residues. The CDR3 DNA reads TGTGCCAGCAGTGAATCAGAGACCCAGTACTTC. This codes for CASSESETQYF.

CDR3 in amino acids: CASSIGTGASNQPQHF. CDR3 DNA: TGTGCCAGTAGTATCGGGACAGGGGCTAGCAATCAGCCCCAGCATTTT. This chain links TRBV19 with TRBJ1-5; TRBD1 agrees at 10 bases. In germline, CDR1 is LNHDA, CDR2 SQIVND (reference sequence). The CDR3 is 16 amino acids. Trimming took 3 bases from V and 0 from J; bases not matched to a gene: 2.

The rearrangement joins TRBV25-1 to TRBJ1-1, with D maybe TRBD1 (5 bases). Germline V gives CDR1 MGHDK, CDR2 SYGVNS. V was clipped by 8 bases and J by 8 bases, with 15 bases between them. The CDR3 extends over 12 amino acids. The CDR3 spells CASRDGGREAFF. DNA of the CDR3: TGTGCCAGCCGGGACGGCGGGCGGGAAGCTTTCTTT.

The genes are TRBV2 and TRBJ1-2; TRBD1 might be the D (5 bases). Trimming took off 4 bases at V and 8 bases at J, with 11 bases between the two ends. From germline, CDR1 is SNHLY and CDR2 FYNNEI. This CDR3 is 12 amino acids long. The CDR3 spells CASSVSGEGYTF. CDR3 coding DNA: TGTGCCAGCAGTGTGTCGGGGGAGGGCTACACCTTC. Full variable domain (remainder filled in from reference TRBV2 and TRBJ1-2): EPEVTQTPSHQVTQMGQEVILRCVPISNHLYFYWYRQILGQKVEFLVSFYNNEISEKSEIFDDQFSVERPDGSNFTLKIRSTKLEDSAMYFCASSVSGEGYTFGSGTRLTVV.

The V call is TRBV30, the J call TRBJ2-1; D possibly corresponds to TRBD1 (5 bases). Germline V CDR1 and CDR2: GTSNPN, SVGIG (reference sequence). This CDR3 has 15 amino acids. With 0 bases removed from V and 4 bases from J, the gap between germline ends came to 13 bases. DNA for the CDR3: TGTGCCTGGAGTGTACCAAGGGGCTTGTACAATGAGCAGTTCTTC. Translating gives CAWSVPRGLYNEQFF.